A single sample is the source of the 20 T cell receptor beta chains below, sequenced in a study of T cell clonotyping in hematopoietic cell transplantation. Method: immunoSEQ multiplex PCR; TCRdb's copy keeps in-frame clones and lacks some. The sample holds 9,500 to 11,000 clones, around 79% seen once. The sequencing used PBMCs, collected 30 days after allogeneic stem cell transplant. All receptors come from a female patient aged 40 to 50 who had an allogeneic stem cell transplant from a related donor, so T cells may come from the graft donor. Some clones in this sample may be carry-over from other donors' samples.

The V and J genes are TRBV4-1 and TRBJ1-5; maybe TRBD1 (5 bases). The CDR3 covers 16 residues. V was pared by 1 base and J by 7 bases, with 17 bases between. CDR1 and CDR2 (germline): MGHRA, YSYEKL. DNA of the CDR3: TGCGCCAGCAGCCAAGCTCTATCCCGGGGACCCCAGCCCCAGCATTTT. Protein product: CASSQALSRGPQPQHF.

The V call is TRBV2, the J call TRBJ1-3, with 9 bases that match TRBD1. Trimming took 5 bases from V and 2 from J; bases not matched to a gene: 13. The germline V gene encodes CDR1 SNHLY and CDR2 FYNNEI. The length of the CDR3 is 18 residues. The CDR3 spells CASSTGQGPRRAGNTIYF. DNA for the CDR3: TGTGCCAGCAGTACTGGACAGGGGCCGCGGAGGGCTGGAAACACCATATATTTT.

The rearrangement uses TRBV12-5 and TRBJ1-3; the D is unclear. The CDR3 extends over 15 amino acids. CDR1 LGHNT and CDR2 FRNRAP come from the germline V gene. Trimming cost V 1 base and J 4 bases, with 11 bases left between them. In DNA form, the CDR3 reads TGTGCTAGTGGTTTGGGGGTGAGAGAAGGAAACACCATATATTTT. It yields the protein CASGLGVREGNTIYF.

The chain uses TRBV6-1 and TRBJ2-3, with D perhaps matching TRBD1 or TRBD2 (6 bases each). CDR1 and CDR2 (germline): MNHNS, SASEGT. The germline V and J ends were trimmed by 7 bases and 0 bases, with 14 bases remaining between them. The CDR3 spans 15 residues. Written as DNA, the CDR3 is TGTGCCAGCACAGACGGGGGCTCTAGCACAGATACGCAGTATTTT. It translates to CASTDGGSSTDTQYF.

The genes are TRBV6-4 and TRBJ2-2; the D is unclear. Between the trimmed V and J ends, which lost 3 bases and 6 bases, there was a span of 8 bases. CDR3 length: 13 amino acids. Looked up from germline, CDR1 is MRHNA and CDR2 is SNTAGT. CDR3 region: CASSEVFSGELFF. The CDR3, as DNA: TGTGCCAGCAGTGAGGTTTTTTCCGGGGAGCTGTTTTTT.

V usage is TRBV5-1 and J usage is TRBJ1-2, with 8 bases that match TRBD1. Germline CDR1 and CDR2: SGHRS and YFSETQ. V lost 1 base, J lost 0 bases, and 2 bases stayed unmatched. This CDR3 has 15 residues. The CDR3 protein is CASSLPGQANYGYTF. CDR3 nucleotide sequence: TGCGCCAGCAGCTTGCCGGGACAGGCTAACTATGGCTACACCTTC.

This clone showed up just once. This rearrangement joins TRBV13 to TRBJ2-5; D is ambiguous. The V gene's germline CDR1 is PRHDT and CDR2 FYEKMQ (reference sequence). The CDR3 length is 13 residues. The V end was cut by 4 bases, the J end by 5 bases, with 11 bases between. CDR3 region: CASSWGRWETQYF. CDR3 coding DNA: TGTGCCAGCAGCTGGGGTCGGTGGGAGACCCAGTACTTC.

This chain joins TRBV5-1 and TRBJ1-1; no definite D call. The CDR3 covers 13 residues. CDR1 and CDR2 from the germline V gene are SGHRS and YFSETQ. Trimming took off 1 base at V and 1 base at J, with 5 bases between the two ends. The CDR3 DNA reads as TGCGCCAGCAGCTTGTGGACGAACACTGAAGCTTTCTTT. Translating gives CASSLWTNTEAFF.

The J gene is TRBJ1-6, the V gene TRBV5-6, with TRBD1 identical over 7 bases. The CDR3 sequence is 14 residues long. CDR1 SGHDT and CDR2 YYEEEE come from the germline V gene. Trimming took 2 bases from V and 7 from J; bases not matched to a gene: 3. In DNA form, the CDR3 reads TGTGCCAGCAGCTTCCGGGACAGAAATTCACCCCTCCACTTT. It specifies CASSFRDRNSPLHF. The full variable domain, rest sourced from reference TRBV5-6 and TRBJ1-6, is DAGVTQSPTHLIKTRGQQVTLRCSPKSGHDTVSWYQQALGQGPQFIFQYYEEEERQRGNFPDRFSGHQFPNYSSELNVNALLLGDSALYLCASSFRDRNSPLHFGNGTRLTVT.

The genes are TRBV30 and TRBJ2-4; 10 nucleotides line up with TRBD2. Germline CDR1 reads GTSNPN; CDR2 reads SVGIG (reference sequence). There are 15 residues in the CDR3. Trimming removed 6 bases from V and 0 bases from J; junction bases left unmatched: 5. CDR3 bases: TGTGCCTGCTCCGGGACTAGCGAAGCCAAAAACATTCAGTACTTC. Translated, it gives CACSGTSEAKNIQYF.

The rearrangement uses TRBV5-4 and TRBJ2-1; D is undetermined. Germline CDR1 is SGHNT and CDR2 is YYREEE (reference sequence). With 0 bases removed from V and 6 bases from J, the gap between germline ends came to 4 bases. The CDR3 runs 12 residues. The CDR3 region is CASSLGFNEQFF. For the CDR3, the DNA is TGTGCCAGCAGCTTGGGGTTCAATGAGCAGTTCTTC.

V and J are TRBV5-4 and TRBJ2-7; 10 bases are a match to TRBD1. The V segment lost 0 bases and the J segment 4 bases; nucleotides outside the gene matches: 7. The germline gives CDR1 SGHNT, CDR2 YYREEE (reference sequence). The CDR3 loop spans 16 amino acids. The CDR3: CASSLAQGQGKYEQYF. The CDR3 region has the DNA TGTGCCAGCAGCTTGGCCCAGGGACAGGGGAAGTACGAGCAGTACTTC.

The chain's CDR3 is CSVENRISGANVLTF. DNA of the CDR3: TGCAGCGTTGAAAACAGGATCTCTGGGGCCAACGTCCTGACTTTC. The chain carries TRBV29-1 and TRBJ2-6; the D gene is possibly TRBD1 (5 bases). CDR1 is SQVTM and CDR2 is ANQGSEA in the germline V gene. The CDR3 length is 15 residues. V lost 2 bases and J lost 0, with 8 bases in between.

A few counts support this clone. The gene calls are TRBV19 and TRBJ1-3; D is perhaps TRBD1 (5 bases). Trimming pared 5 bases from V and 7 bases from J, leaving 15 bases between. CDR3 length: 14 residues. Germline CDR1 and CDR2: LNHDA and SQIVND (reference sequence). In DNA form, the CDR3 reads TGTGCCAGTAGTTTCGACAGTCTGCGGAACACCATATATTTT. This encodes CASSFDSLRNTIYF.

This rearrangement joins TRBV6-4 to TRBJ2-7, with D maybe TRBD2 (5 bases). This CDR3 has 14 residues. The germline CDR1 and CDR2 sequences are MRHNA and SNTAGT. Trimming removed 4 bases from V and 3 bases from J, with 13 bases in between. The CDR3 coding sequence is TGTGCCAGCAGTGTGGACTCTGGTGGCTACGAGCAGTACTTC. This encodes CASSVDSGGYEQYF.

V usage is TRBV6-6 and J usage is TRBJ2-7, with D unclear. Trimming pared 6 bases from V and 7 bases from J, leaving 16 bases between. The CDR3 contains 13 residues. Per germline, CDR1 MNHNY and CDR2 SVGAGI (reference sequence). This chain's CDR3 is CASSIGQVGEQYF. The CDR3 DNA is TGTGCCAGCAGCATCGGTCAGGTCGGGGAGCAGTACTTC.

V usage is TRBV9 and J usage is TRBJ1-1, with D unclear. This CDR3 is built from 14 residues. Trimming left V 0 bases short and J 2 bases short, with 8 bases between. Looked up from germline, CDR1 is SGDLS and CDR2 is YYNGEE. CDR3 sequence reads: CASSVAGDNTEAFF. In DNA, the CDR3 is TGTGCCAGCAGCGTAGCCGGCGATAACACTGAAGCTTTCTTT.

The V and J genes are TRBV19 and TRBJ1-2; 7 bases fit TRBD1. CDR1 is LNHDA and CDR2 is SQIVND in the germline V gene (reference sequence). The CDR3 spans 15 residues. The J segment lost 7 bases and the V segment lost 5 bases, leaving 13 bases of the junction unmatched. The CDR3 coding sequence is TGTGCCAGTAGTGCAGACCGACAGGGCTCGGGTGGCTACACCTTC. Amino acid sequence: CASSADRQGSGGYTF.

V usage is TRBV10-1 and J usage is TRBJ2-7, with 9 nucleotides matching TRBD2. In germline, CDR1 is WNHNN, CDR2 SYGVQD (reference sequence). This CDR3 comprises 13 residues. Trimming cost V 6 bases and J 2 bases; bases outside gene matches: 2. CDR3 sequence: CASSSSGTYEQYF. The CDR3 DNA follows: TGCGCCAGCAGCTCTAGCGGGACCTACGAGCAGTACTTC.

Turning to this clone: This specimen includes other DNA sequences encoding the same CDR3. J is TRBJ2-7 and V is TRBV5-6, with D maybe TRBD2 (6 bases). The germline V gene has CDR1 SGHDT and CDR2 YYEEEE. The germline V and J ends were trimmed by 1 base and 0 bases, with 8 bases remaining between them. The CDR3 is made up of 14 amino acids. The CDR3 bases are TGTGCCAGCAGCTTGCTCGGGAGCTCCTACGAGCAGTACTTC. This encodes CASSLLGSSYEQYF.